This T cell receptor (beta chain) was recovered during a study of T cell repertoires in cytomegalovirus infection. This CDR3 contains 15 residues. Per germline, CDR1 SGDLS and CDR2 YYNGEE. The ends were cut back, 3 bases at V and 5 bases at J, with 15 bases in the middle. MiXCR was run by TCRdb on the reads, yielding one entry per CDR3 protein. This sample yields almost 550,000 distinct CDR3 sequences, of which more than 15% are seen a single time; 20% to 30% belongs to the top ten. The sample comprised CD8+ T cells from PBMCs. This chain connects TRBV9 to TRBJ1-5, with D unclear. This TCR derives from a human donor in good health (CMV status not recorded). Some clones in this sample may be carry-over from other donors' samples. The CDR3 here is CASSAGGSWDQPQHF. CDR3 coding DNA: TGTGCCAGCAGCGCAGGAGGGTCCTGGGATCAGCCCCAGCATTTT.